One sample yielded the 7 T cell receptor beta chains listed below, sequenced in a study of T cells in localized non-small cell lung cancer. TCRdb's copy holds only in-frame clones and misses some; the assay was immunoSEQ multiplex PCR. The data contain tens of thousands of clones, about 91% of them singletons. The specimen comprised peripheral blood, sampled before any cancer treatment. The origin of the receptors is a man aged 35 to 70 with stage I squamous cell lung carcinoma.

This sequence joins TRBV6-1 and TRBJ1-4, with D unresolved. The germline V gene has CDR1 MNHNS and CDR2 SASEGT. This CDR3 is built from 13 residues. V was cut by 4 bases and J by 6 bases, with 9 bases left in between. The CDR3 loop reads CASSVGSYEKLFF. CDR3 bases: TGTGCCAGCAGTGTTGGGAGTTATGAAAAACTGTTTTTT.

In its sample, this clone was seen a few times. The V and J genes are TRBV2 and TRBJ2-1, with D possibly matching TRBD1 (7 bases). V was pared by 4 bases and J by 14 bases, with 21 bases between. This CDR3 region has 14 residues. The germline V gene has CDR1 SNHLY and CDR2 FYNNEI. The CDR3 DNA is TGTGCCAGCAGTGTGAAAGCAGGGGGGTTTTCAGAGTTCTTC. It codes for CASSVKAGGFSEFF.

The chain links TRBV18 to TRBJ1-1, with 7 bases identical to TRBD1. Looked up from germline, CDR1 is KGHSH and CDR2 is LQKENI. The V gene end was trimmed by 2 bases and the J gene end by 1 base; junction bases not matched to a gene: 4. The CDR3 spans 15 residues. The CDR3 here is CASSPKQGQNTEAFF. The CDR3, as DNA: TGTGCCAGCTCACCAAAACAGGGGCAGAACACTGAAGCTTTCTTT.

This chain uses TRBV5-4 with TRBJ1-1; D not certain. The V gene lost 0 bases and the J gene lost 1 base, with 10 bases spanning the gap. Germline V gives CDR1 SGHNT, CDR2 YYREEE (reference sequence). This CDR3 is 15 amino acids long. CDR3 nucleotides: TGTGCCAGCAGCTTGGAGGCAGCCAAGAACACTGAAGCTTTCTTT. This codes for CASSLEAAKNTEAFF.

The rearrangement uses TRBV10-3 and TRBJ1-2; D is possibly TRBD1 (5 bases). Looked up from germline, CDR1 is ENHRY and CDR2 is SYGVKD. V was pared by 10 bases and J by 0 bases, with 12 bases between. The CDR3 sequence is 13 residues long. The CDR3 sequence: CATKTDANYGYTF. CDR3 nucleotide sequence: TGTGCCACCAAGACAGACGCTAACTATGGCTACACCTTC.

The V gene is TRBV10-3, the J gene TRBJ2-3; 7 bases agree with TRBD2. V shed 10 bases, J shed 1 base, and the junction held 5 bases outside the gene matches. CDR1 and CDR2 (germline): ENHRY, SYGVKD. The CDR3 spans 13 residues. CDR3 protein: CATQAGRTDTQYF. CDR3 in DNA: TGTGCCACTCAAGCGGGGCGCACAGATACGCAGTATTTT.

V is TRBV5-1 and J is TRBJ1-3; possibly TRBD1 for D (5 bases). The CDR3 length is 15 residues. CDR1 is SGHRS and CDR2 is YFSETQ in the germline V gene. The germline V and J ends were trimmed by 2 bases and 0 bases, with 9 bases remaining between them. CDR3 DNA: TGCGCCAGCAGCTTACCTGGGGGCTCTGGAAACACCATATATTTT. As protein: CASSLPGGSGNTIYF. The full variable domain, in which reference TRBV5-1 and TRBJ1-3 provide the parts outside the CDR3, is KAGVTQTPRYLIKTRGQQVTLSCSPISGHRSVSWYQQTPGQGLQFLFEYFSETQRNKGNFPGRFSGRQFSNSRSEMNVSTLELGDSALYLCASSLPGGSGNTIYFGEGSWLTVV.